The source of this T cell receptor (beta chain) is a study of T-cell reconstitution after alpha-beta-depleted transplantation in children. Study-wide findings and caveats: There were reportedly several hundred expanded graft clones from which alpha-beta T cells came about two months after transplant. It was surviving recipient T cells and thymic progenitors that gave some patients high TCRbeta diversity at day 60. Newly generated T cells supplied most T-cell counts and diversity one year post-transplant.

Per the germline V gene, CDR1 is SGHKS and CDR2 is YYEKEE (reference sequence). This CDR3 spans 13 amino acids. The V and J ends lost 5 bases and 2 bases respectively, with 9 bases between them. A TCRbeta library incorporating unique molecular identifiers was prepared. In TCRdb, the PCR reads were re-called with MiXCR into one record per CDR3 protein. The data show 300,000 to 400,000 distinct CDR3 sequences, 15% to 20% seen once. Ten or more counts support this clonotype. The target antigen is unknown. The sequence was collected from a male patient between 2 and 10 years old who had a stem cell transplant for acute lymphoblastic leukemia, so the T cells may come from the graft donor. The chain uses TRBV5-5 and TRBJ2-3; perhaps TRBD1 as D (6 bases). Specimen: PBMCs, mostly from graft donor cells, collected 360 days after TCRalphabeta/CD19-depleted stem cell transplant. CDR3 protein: CASRPGATDTQYF. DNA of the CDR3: TGTGCCAGCAGACCAGGGGCCACAGATACGCAGTATTTT.